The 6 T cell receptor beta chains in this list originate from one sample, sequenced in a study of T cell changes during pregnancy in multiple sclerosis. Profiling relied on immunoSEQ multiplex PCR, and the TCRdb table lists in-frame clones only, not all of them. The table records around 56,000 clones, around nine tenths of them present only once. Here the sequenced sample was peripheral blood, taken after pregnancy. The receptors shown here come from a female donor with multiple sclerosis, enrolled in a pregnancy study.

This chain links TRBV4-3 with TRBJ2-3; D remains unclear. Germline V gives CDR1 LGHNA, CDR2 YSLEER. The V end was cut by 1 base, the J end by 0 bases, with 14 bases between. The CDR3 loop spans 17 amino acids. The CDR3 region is CASSQGVAVYSTDTQYF. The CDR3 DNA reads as TGCGCCAGCAGCCAAGGTGTGGCGGTCTATAGCACAGATACGCAGTATTTT.

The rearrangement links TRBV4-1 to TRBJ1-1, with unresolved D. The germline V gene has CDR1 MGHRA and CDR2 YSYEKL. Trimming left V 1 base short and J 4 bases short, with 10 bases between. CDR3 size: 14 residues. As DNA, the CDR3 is TGCGCCAGCAGCCAAGGGCGGACTGGCACTGAAGCTTTCTTT. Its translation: CASSQGRTGTEAFF.

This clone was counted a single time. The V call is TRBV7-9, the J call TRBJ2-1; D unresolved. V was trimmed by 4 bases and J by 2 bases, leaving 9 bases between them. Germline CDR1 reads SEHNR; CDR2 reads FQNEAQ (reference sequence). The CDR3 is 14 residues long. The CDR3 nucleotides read TGTGCCAGCAGCTCCTATACCACCTACAATGAGCAGTTCTTC. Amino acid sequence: CASSSYTTYNEQFF. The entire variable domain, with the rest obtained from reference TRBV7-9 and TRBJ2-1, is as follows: DTGVSQNPRHKITKRGQNVTFRCDPISEHNRLYWYRQTLGQGPEFLTYFQNEAQLEKSRLLSDRFSAERPKGSFSTLEIQRTEQGDSAMYLCASSSYTTYNEQFFGPGTRLTVL.

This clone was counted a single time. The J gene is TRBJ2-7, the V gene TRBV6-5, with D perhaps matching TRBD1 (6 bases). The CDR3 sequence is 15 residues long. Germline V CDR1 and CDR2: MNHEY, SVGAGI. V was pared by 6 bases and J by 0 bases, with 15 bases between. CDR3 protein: CASRRGHQSSYEQYF. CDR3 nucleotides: TGTGCCAGCAGAAGGGGACACCAAAGCTCCTACGAGCAGTACTTC.

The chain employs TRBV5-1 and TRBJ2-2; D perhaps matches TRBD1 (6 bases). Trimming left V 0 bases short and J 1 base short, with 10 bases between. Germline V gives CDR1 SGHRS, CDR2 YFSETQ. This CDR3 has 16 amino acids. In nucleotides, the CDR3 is TGCGCCAGCAGCTTGGCCTCGGGACAGAACACCGGGGAGCTGTTTTTT. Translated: CASSLASGQNTGELFF. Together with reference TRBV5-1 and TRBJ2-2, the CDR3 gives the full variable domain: KAGVTQTPRYLIKTRGQQVTLSCSPISGHRSVSWYQQTPGQGLQFLFEYFSETQRNKGNFPGRFSGRQFSNSRSEMNVSTLELGDSALYLCASSLASGQNTGELFFGEGSRLTVL.

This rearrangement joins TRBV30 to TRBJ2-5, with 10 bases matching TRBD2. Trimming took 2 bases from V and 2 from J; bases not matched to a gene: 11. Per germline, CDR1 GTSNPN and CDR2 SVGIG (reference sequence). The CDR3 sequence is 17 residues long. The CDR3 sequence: CAWSRLAGAQLQETQYF. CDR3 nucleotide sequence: TGTGCCTGGAGTAGGCTAGCGGGGGCCCAGCTTCAAGAGACCCAGTACTTC.